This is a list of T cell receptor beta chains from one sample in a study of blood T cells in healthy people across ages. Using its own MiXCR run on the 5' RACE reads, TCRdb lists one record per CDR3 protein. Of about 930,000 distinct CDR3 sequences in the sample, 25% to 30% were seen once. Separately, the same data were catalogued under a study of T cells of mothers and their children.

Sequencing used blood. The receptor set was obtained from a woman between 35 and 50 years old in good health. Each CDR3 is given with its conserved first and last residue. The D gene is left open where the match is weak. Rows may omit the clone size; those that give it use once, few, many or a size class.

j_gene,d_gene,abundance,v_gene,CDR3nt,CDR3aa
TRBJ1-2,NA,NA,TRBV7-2,TGTGCCAGCAGCTTAGAGGGAGCTGTGGTTATAAGCGGCTACACCTTC,CASSLEGAVVISGYTF
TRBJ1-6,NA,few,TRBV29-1,TGCAGCGTTCGTTTAGGGCCAATTAATTCACCCCTCCACTTT,CSVRLGPINSPLHF
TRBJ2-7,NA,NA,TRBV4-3,TGCGCCAGCAGCCAAGCCAACGGGGCTTACGAGCAGTACTTC,CASSQANGAYEQYF
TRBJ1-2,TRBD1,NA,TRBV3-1,TGTGCCAGCAGCCCTCGGACAGGGGGCTATCTACGTGGCTACACCTTC,CASSPRTGGYLRGYTF
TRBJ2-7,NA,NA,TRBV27,TGTGCCAGCACCGATTCTAAGACAGGCTACAATGAGCAGTACTTC,CASTDSKTGYNEQYF
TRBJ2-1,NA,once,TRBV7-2,TGTGCCTGCAGCTTAACAGGTGACAATGAGCAGTTCTTC,CACSLTGDNEQFF
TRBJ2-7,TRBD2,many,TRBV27,TGTGCCAGCAGTTTTAGCGGGGGGTACTCCTACGAGCAGTACTTC,CASSFSGGYSYEQYF
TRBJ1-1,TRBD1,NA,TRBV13,TGTGCCAGCAGTACCCCGACAGGGTTGAACACTGAAGCTTTCTTT,CASSTPTGLNTEAFF
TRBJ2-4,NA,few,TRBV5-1,TGCGCCAGCAGCTTGGACGGAGGAAACATTCAGTACTTC,CASSLDGGNIQYF
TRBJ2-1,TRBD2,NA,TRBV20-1,TGCAGTGCTAGGCGCGGGAGCAGTGAGCAGTTCTTC,CSARRGSSEQFF
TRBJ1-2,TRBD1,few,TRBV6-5,TGTGCCAGCAGTTACTCATTCATCCAAACAGGGGACGATGGCTACACCTTC,CASSYSFIQTGDDGYTF
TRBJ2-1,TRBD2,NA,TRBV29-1,TGCAGCGTTCCGACTAGCGGGGGTGGGCCTGAGCAGTTCTTC,CSVPTSGGGPEQFF